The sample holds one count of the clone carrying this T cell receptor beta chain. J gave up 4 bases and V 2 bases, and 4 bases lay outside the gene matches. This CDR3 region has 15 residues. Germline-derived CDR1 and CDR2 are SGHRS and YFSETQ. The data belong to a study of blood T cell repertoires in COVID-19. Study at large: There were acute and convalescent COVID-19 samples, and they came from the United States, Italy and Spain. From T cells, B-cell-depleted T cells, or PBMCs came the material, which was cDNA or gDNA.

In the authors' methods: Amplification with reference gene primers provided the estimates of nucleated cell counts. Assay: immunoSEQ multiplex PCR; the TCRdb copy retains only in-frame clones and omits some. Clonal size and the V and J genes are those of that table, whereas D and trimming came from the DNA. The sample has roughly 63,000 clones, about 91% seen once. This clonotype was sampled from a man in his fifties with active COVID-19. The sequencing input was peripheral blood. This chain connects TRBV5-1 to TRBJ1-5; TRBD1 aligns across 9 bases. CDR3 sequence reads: CASSFDGQGNQPQHF. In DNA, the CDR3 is TGCGCCAGCAGCTTCGACGGACAGGGGAATCAGCCCCAGCATTTT.